This T cell receptor beta chain was recovered during a study of T cell changes during pregnancy in multiple sclerosis (dated 2019 in TCRdb). As for the study more broadly: The study looked at changes in the T cell repertoire across pregnancy in women with multiple sclerosis.

With respect to this clone: Its recognized antigen is unknown. No quality values exist for individual bases; no much larger clone is one base distant.

Relative to germline, V is 4 bases shorter and J is 0 bases shorter, with 7 bases between their ends. From cysteine to phenylalanine, the CDR3 is 13 amino acids long. Only the CDR3 portion is preserved as DNA: 39 bases, with reading frame beginning at the first base. Per the germline V gene, SGHRS is the CDR1 and YFSETQ is the CDR2. The method was the immunoSEQ multiplex PCR assay. Drawn from immuneACCESS, this table holds only the in-frame rearrangements with V and J called that TCRdb kept. Clones are partly lost; checked studies trace under half to an unresolved V gene and leave the rest unexplained. The sample yields over 65,000 clones; about nine tenths were counted once. The ten largest make up approximately 2.5% of the sample.

The sequence is built from TRBV5-1 and TRBJ1-1; perhaps TRBD1 is the D gene, with 5 bases matching. This specimen was peripheral blood, taken in the first trimester of pregnancy. This clonotype originated in a female donor with multiple sclerosis, enrolled in a pregnancy study. The CDR3 has the sequence CASSGGMNTEAFF. The DNA sequence is as follows: TGCGCCAGCAGCGGGGGGATGAACACTGAAGCTTTCTTT.